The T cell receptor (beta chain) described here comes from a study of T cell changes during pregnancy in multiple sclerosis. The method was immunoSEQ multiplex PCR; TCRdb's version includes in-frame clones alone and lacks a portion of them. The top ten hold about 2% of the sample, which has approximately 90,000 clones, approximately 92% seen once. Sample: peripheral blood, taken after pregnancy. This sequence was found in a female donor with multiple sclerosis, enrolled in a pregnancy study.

The DNA for the CDR3 is TGTGCCAGCAGAAAAGCGGGGGGGCAAGATGAGCAGTTCTTC. Protein: CASRKAGGQDEQFF. This chain links TRBV6-5 with TRBJ2-1; TRBD2 matches at 10 bases. The CDR3 runs 14 residues. The V segment lost 6 bases and the J segment 8 bases; nucleotides outside the gene matches: 7. CDR1 and CDR2 (germline): MNHEY, SVGAGI.